This T cell receptor (beta chain) originates from a study of T cell responses to AZD1222 COVID-19 vaccine. As for this clone: Its antigen is currently unknown.

The V gene's germline CDR1 is LGHNA and CDR2 YSLEER. Trimming stripped 0 bases from V and 7 bases from J, with 10 bases between. CDR3 length: 13 residues. Study results and limitations: Nearly half of unique spike-specific TCRs reportedly avoided B.1.351 and B.1.1.7 mutated regions. Rises in breadth and depth of Spike-specific TCRs came after two AZD1222 doses. Baseline seropositivity occurred in only a handful of AZD1222 recipients. The sample set comprised mostly white British donors with more females, and clonal diversity was possibly underestimated.

Method: immunoSEQ multiplex PCR; TCRdb's copy keeps in-frame clones and lacks some. The repertoire holds around 150,000 clones, with roughly 90% as singletons. The source material was peripheral blood, sampled 28 days after the second AZD1222 dose. The V gene is TRBV4-3, the J gene TRBJ2-7; D gene unclear. The receptor comes from an adult who received the AZD1222 COVID-19 vaccine. In nucleotides, the CDR3 is TGCGCCAGCAGCCAAGATCGGATCGGAGAGCAGTACTTC. Encoded protein: CASSQDRIGEQYF.